Reported below is one TCR beta chain. Its antigen is undetermined. Since no conserved phenylalanine or tryptophan closes the CDR3, a read error is the likely cause. The CDR3 extends over 12 amino acids. Germline CDR1 is SGHRS and CDR2 is YFSETQ. Trimming took off 4 bases at V and 2 bases at J, with 6 bases between the two ends. PCR was performed a second time for about 6 to 12 cycles using a sample-barcoded 5' primer and a J-beta primer mix. Each cDNA molecule was tagged by a template-switch adaptor with 12 random nucleotides. A single record per CDR3 protein comes from TCRdb applying MiXCR to the 5' RACE reads. The table shows 580,000 or so distinct CDR3 sequences, with roughly 48% occurring only once. These data come from a study of blood T cells in healthy people across ages. Overall study results and limits: Diversity was higher, and naive CD4+ cells more numerous, in long-lived donors than in aged donors.

Sequencing was performed on blood. The receptor was isolated from an elderly man in good health. This rearrangement joins TRBV5-1 to TRBJ1-2; no firm D call. CDR3 region: CASSPDNYGYTL. CDR3 DNA sequence: TGCGCCAGCAGCCCCGACAACTATGGCTACACCCTC.